This record looks at one T cell receptor (beta chain) sequence and its context. Its antigen remains undetermined. Base qualities are missing; no much larger clone stands one base away. Inclusive of the bounding cysteine and phenylalanine, the CDR3 is 16 residues long. Only the CDR3 region is kept as DNA, spanning 48 bases read in frame from base 1. Trimming leaves V shorter by 0 bases and J shorter by 5 bases, with the junction holding 8 bases beyond the gene matches. The germline V gene (reference sequence) specifies WNHNN as CDR1 and SYGVQD as CDR2. TCR CDR3 regions were amplified from genomic DNA by multiplex PCR using the deep immunoSEQ assay. Extracted genomic DNA from each cell subset was distributed evenly across all wells of several immunoSEQ 96-well plates, and each plate was treated as a replicate. For sorted subsets, approximately 0.2 ug of genomic DNA, equivalent to around 31,000 T cell genomes, went into each replicate PCR. The purified libraries were quantified using a Qubit 3.0 fluorometer, sized with a Bioanalyzer 2100, and then quantified again using the KAPA Library Quantification kit. Each immunoSEQ 96-well plate was sequenced on its own single-read 150-cycle Illumina NextSeq 550 flow cell. The paper's processing steps were these. Because the immunoSEQ output included only junctional sequences and no quality scores, the filtering could not be the same as the filtering used for full-length reads. Sequences were annotated with PyIR, a Python wrapper for IgBLAST v1.9, using IMGT germline references to assign V/J genes and CDR3. Reads were removed for weak V/J assignments (E-value above 1e-6), missing CDR3, stop codons, out-of-frame junctions, or ambiguous translated residues. A V3J clonotype was defined by an identical inferred V gene, J gene, and CDR3 amino acid sequence. The percentage overlap between two repertoires was calculated by dividing the number of shared unique clonotypes by the size of the smaller repertoire. Repertoire richness was assessed with RTK rarefaction, the Chao1 estimator, and Recon v2.1 estimates of unobserved clonotypes. For all TCRbeta clonotypes obtained by the gDNA method from four donors, generation probabilities were computed with OLGA. As stored in TCRdb, this immuneACCESS dataset retains in-frame rearrangements with V and J assigned. A fraction of the clones does not appear; measured against another copy, unresolved V genes explain less than half of the discrepancy, and the remainder lacks a known reason. V and J calls and clone size are copied from that table; D and trimming were computed from the DNA. The sample table contains millions of clones; only one count was recorded for around nine tenths of them. Around 0.15% of the sample is held by the ten biggest clonotypes.

This sample stems from a study of shared clonotypes between healthy human individuals (dated by TCRdb to the early 2020s). With respect to the entire study: The cohort included three men and two women between 18 and 49 years of age. For each donor, CD4 naive and CD4 memory were each given three plates, CD8 naive was given two plates, and CD8 memory was given one plate. The study deeply sequenced blood TCR repertoires of about 5 healthy adults to estimate repertoire size and the extent of clonotype sharing between individuals. Libraries were prepared and TCR repertoires were sequenced by different laboratories using diverse techniques, in order to increase sequencing depth and limit assay-specific biases. Leukapheresis yielded between about 0.94 and 9.5 billion PBMCs per donor. What the research found in general, with its limitations: Higher generation probabilities were observed for clonotypes shared by all four sorted-subset donors than for non-shared clonotypes. About 5% of naive CD4, 3.5% of naive CD8, 2.3% of memory CD4, and 0.35% to 0.4% of memory CD8 clonotypes were shared across four donors. The small number of donors limited the genetic and exposure-history diversity represented. Estimated clonotype richness was generally larger for naive than for memory subsets. Rarefaction of sorted-subset datasets indicated incomplete sequencing despite the large sequencing depth. Sampling was limited to blood, and TCR repertoires in tissue likely differ from TCR repertoires in blood. Pairwise subsampling led to the expectation that sequencing depth would affect the degree of clonotype sharing among donors.

Healthy HIV-negative adults with no recently reported acute infections or vaccinations were included as donors. Every donor was a Caucasian adult residing in Nashville, Tennessee, USA. CD4+ T cells were enriched by magnetic negative selection; naive cells were then positively selected on CD45RA, and the negative fraction formed the memory subset. Blood was obtained by leukapheresis, after which PBMCs were separated by Ficoll-Histopaque density gradient centrifugation and cryopreserved in liquid nitrogen vapor phase. Analytical flow cytometry was used to check the purity and quantity of every magnetically sorted T cell population. Each sorted fraction had its genomic DNA isolated and then quantified by UV absorbance on a Nanodrop 2000c.

The specimen was naive CD4+ T cells sorted from blood. This sample's cell subset or site label indicates: CD45RA+ positively selected. The sequence derives from a young man in good health. The rearrangement combines TRBV10-1 with TRBJ2-3; 7 nucleotides in the junction match TRBD2. The CDR3 amino acid sequence is: CASSESGSGPVDTQYF. The nucleotides read TGCGCCAGCAGTGAGTCGGGTAGCGGGCCAGTAGATACGCAGTATTTT.